This entry features one T cell receptor beta chain sequence. Repertoires were generated with immunoSEQ multiplex PCR, while TCRdb's copy carries only in-frame clones and drops some. The repertoire has about 200,000 clones, over 75% of them found once; the top ten carry 4.4%. This sample stems from a study of blood T cell repertoires in COVID-19. The CDR3 totals 16 residues. The germline V gene has CDR1 MNHEY and CDR2 SMNVEV (reference sequence). V lost 0 bases to trimming and J lost 8 bases; unmatched junction nucleotides: 5. The clonotype originates from a man aged 45 to 65 with acute or convalescent COVID-19. The chain links TRBV27 to TRBJ1-4; 11 positions agree with TRBD1. The sequenced sample consisted of peripheral blood. DNA for the CDR3: TGTGCCAGCAGTTTATCACCCGGGACAGGGGGGGAAAAACTGTTTTTT. The encoded protein is CASSLSPGTGGEKLFF. The full variable domain, rest sourced from reference TRBV27 and TRBJ1-4, is EAQVTQNPRYLITVTGKKLTVTCSQNMNHEYMSWYRQDPGLGLRQIYYSMNVEVTDKGDVPEGYKVSRKEKRNFPLILESPSPNQTSLYFCASSLSPGTGGEKLFFGSGTQLSVL.